The T cell receptor beta chain under discussion was sequenced for a study of blood T cell repertoires in COVID-19. Looking at the study overall: Whether acute or convalescent, the COVID-19 samples came from the United States, Italy and Spain. T cells, B-cell-depleted T cells, or PBMCs provided the cDNA or gDNA that served as material.

How the authors handled the data: Estimates of nucleated cell counts were drawn from the amplification of reference gene primers. Only in-frame clones appear in the TCRdb table, and some are missing; sequencing was by immunoSEQ multiplex PCR. V, J and clone size reflect that table, while D and trimming were determined from the DNA. The sample lists around 250,000 clones, roughly 86% occurring once. The germline CDR1 and CDR2 sequences are SEHNR and FQNEAQ (reference sequence). V was pared by 8 bases and J by 4 bases, with 10 bases between. This CDR3 is 12 amino acids long. The sequencing sample was made of peripheral blood. The chain recombines TRBV7-9 with TRBJ2-3, with D perhaps TRBD2 (7 bases). The sequence was collected from a man between 18 and 35 years old with active or convalescent COVID-19. CDR3 nucleotides: TGTGCCAGCGGGGGGGCCTCAGATACGCAGTATTTT. Translation gives CASGGASDTQYF.